Following are 17 T cell receptor beta chains from one sample sequenced in a study of cytomegalovirus exposure and HLA in healthy donors. TCRdb's table, derived via immunoSEQ multiplex PCR, lists solely in-frame clones and lacks some. The sample lists approximately 220,000 clones, about 93% occurring once. The material sequenced was PBMCs. Receptors originate from a woman aged 18-35 years in good health and CMV-seronegative.

The genes are TRBV19 and TRBJ1-1; maybe TRBD1 (5 bases). The CDR3 has 15 residues. CDR1 LNHDA and CDR2 SQIVND come from the germline V gene (reference sequence). V was clipped by 7 bases and J by 2 bases, with 17 bases between them. CDR3 amino acids: CASIRGRGDNTEAFF. The CDR3 bases are TGTGCCAGTATTAGGGGAAGAGGAGATAACACTGAAGCTTTCTTT.

This sequence joins TRBV2 and TRBJ2-2, with TRBD1 as a possible D gene (5 bases). The CDR3 loop spans 15 amino acids. CDR1 is SNHLY and CDR2 is FYNNEI in the germline V gene. Trimming stripped 5 bases from V and 2 bases from J, with 12 bases between. CDR3 DNA: TGTGCCAGCAGTTCGACAGCCTTAAACACCGGGGAGCTGTTTTTT. The encoded protein is CASSSTALNTGELFF.

This clone showed up just a few times. The V gene is TRBV6-1, the J gene TRBJ1-5; D might be TRBD1 (6 bases). The V end lost 1 base, the J end lost 2 bases, and 6 bases lay between the germline ends. Per germline, CDR1 MNHNS and CDR2 SASEGT. This CDR3 spans 14 amino acids. The CDR3 sequence: CASSEDRGNQPQHF. The CDR3 DNA reads as TGTGCCAGCAGTGAAGACAGGGGCAATCAGCCCCAGCATTTT.

This clone was seen only once. J is TRBJ1-4 and V is TRBV18; D is perhaps TRBD1 (6 bases). From germline, CDR1 is KGHSH and CDR2 LQKENI. The CDR3 has 15 residues. V was shortened by 5 bases and J by 3 bases, with 13 bases between the two germline ends. The CDR3 reads CASSEARGANEKLFF. For the CDR3, the DNA is TGTGCCAGCTCAGAAGCCAGGGGAGCTAATGAAAAACTGTTTTTT.

The rearrangement joins TRBV5-4 to TRBJ1-2, with a possible D match to TRBD1 (5 bases). The V gene lost 0 bases and the J gene lost 8 bases, with 14 bases spanning the gap. The CDR3 spans 14 residues. CDR1 is SGHNT and CDR2 is YYREEE in the germline V gene (reference sequence). CDR3 in amino acids: CASSLVWGEEGYTF. Written as DNA, the CDR3 is TGTGCCAGCAGCTTGGTTTGGGGGGAGGAAGGCTACACCTTC.

V and J are TRBV7-6 and TRBJ2-2; D perhaps matches TRBD1 (6 bases). Germline V gives CDR1 SGHVS, CDR2 FNYEAQ. V was cut by 5 bases and J by 1 base, with 14 bases left in between. This CDR3 contains 16 residues. The CDR3: CASSVRGGLNTGELFF. The CDR3 DNA sequence: TGTGCCAGCAGCGTCAGGGGCGGGTTGAACACCGGGGAGCTGTTTTTT.

The chain carries TRBV30 and TRBJ1-2, with D perhaps matching TRBD1 (5 bases). Trimming shortened V by 3 bases and J by 3 bases, and 26 bases separated the two germline ends. The CDR3 is 18 amino acids. Germline loops: CDR1 GTSNPN, CDR2 SVGIG (reference sequence). The DNA of the CDR3 is TGTGCCTGGAGGGCTTCCATTGGGGGAAAGGGGACTCACTATGGCTACACCTTC. Translating it yields CAWRASIGGKGTHYGYTF. The full variable domain, completed using reference TRBV30 and TRBJ1-2, is SQTIHQWPATLVQPVGSPLSLECTVEGTSNPNLYWYRQAAGRGLQLLFYSVGIGQISSEVPQNLSASRPQDRQFILSSKKLLLSDSGFYLCAWRASIGGKGTHYGYTFGSGTRLTVV.

Only one count was recorded for this clone. The rearrangement uses TRBV29-1 and TRBJ2-2, with TRBD2 identical over 11 bases. Germline V gene sequence: CDR1 SQVTM, CDR2 ANQGSEA. The CDR3 covers 16 residues. Unmatched junction bases numbered 8, after V lost 7 bases and J lost 1 base. CDR3 DNA sequence: TGCAGCGCTCAAGCCGGGACTAGCGGGAACACCGGGGAGCTGTTTTTT. Translated: CSAQAGTSGNTGELFF.

The chain combines TRBV5-1 with TRBJ1-3; 8 bases agree with TRBD1. The V gene's germline CDR1 is SGHRS and CDR2 YFSETQ. Trimming took 3 bases from V and 0 from J; bases not matched to a gene: 5. This CDR3 is 16 amino acids long. The CDR3 here is CASSWGTGISGNTIYF. The CDR3 bases are TGCGCCAGCAGCTGGGGGACAGGTATCTCTGGAAACACCATATATTTT.

This chain uses TRBV15 with TRBJ1-1; D call uncertain. V lost 4 bases, J lost 8 bases, and 17 bases lay in between. The CDR3 contains 14 residues. CDR1 is LNHNV and CDR2 is YYDKDF in the germline V gene (reference sequence). CDR3 region: CATSTPPGGQEAFF. The CDR3, as DNA: TGTGCCACCAGCACCCCACCAGGCGGGCAGGAAGCTTTCTTT. The entire variable domain, with the rest obtained from reference TRBV15 and TRBJ1-1, is as follows: DAMVIQNPRYQVTQFGKPVTLSCSQTLNHNVMYWYQQKSSQAPKLLFHYYDKDFNNEADTPDNFQSRRPNTSFCFLDIRSPGLGDTAMYLCATSTPPGGQEAFFGQGTRLTVV.

The genes are TRBV4-1 and TRBJ2-3; 7 nucleotides line up with TRBD2. The CDR3 contains 15 residues. V lost 3 bases and J lost 2; bases outside the gene matches: 5. The V gene's germline CDR1 is MGHRA and CDR2 YSYEKL. The CDR3 spells CASSHEAGYTDTQYF. CDR3 in DNA: TGCGCCAGCAGCCACGAAGCGGGATACACAGATACGCAGTATTTT.

The CDR3 region is CASSPGTNYEQYF. In nucleotides, the CDR3 is TGTGCCAGCAGCCCAGGGACTAACTACGAGCAGTACTTC. The chain carries TRBV11-2 and TRBJ2-7; the match to TRBD2 covers 7 bases. CDR3 length equals 13 residues. V lost 5 bases and J lost 3; bases outside the gene matches: 4. Per the germline V gene, CDR1 is SGHAT and CDR2 is FQNNGV.

This chain links TRBV2 with TRBJ2-7; perhaps TRBD1 as D (5 bases). In germline, CDR1 is SNHLY, CDR2 FYNNEI. V dropped 3 bases and J dropped 0 bases, with 15 bases sitting between them. This CDR3 comprises 16 residues. The CDR3 DNA reads as TGTGCCAGCAGTGATCCCCGGACACAAAGCTCCTACGAGCAGTACTTC. Translating gives CASSDPRTQSSYEQYF. The variable domain in full, completed from reference TRBV2 and TRBJ2-7, reads EPEVTQTPSHQVTQMGQEVILRCVPISNHLYFYWYRQILGQKVEFLVSFYNNEISEKSEIFDDQFSVERPDGSNFTLKIRSTKLEDSAMYFCASSDPRTQSSYEQYFGPGTRLTVT.

V and J are TRBV2 and TRBJ2-3, with unresolved D. CDR3 size: 12 residues. V shed 7 bases and J shed 5 bases, with 10 bases lying between them. Germline loops: CDR1 SNHLY, CDR2 FYNNEI. The CDR3 DNA sequence: TGTGCCAGCATTGGGCTCGAAGATACGCAGTATTTT. Its protein is CASIGLEDTQYF.

This chain links TRBV30 with TRBJ2-7; 7 nucleotides line up with TRBD2. Trimming at V came to 5 bases and at J to 6 bases, leaving 16 bases not matched to a gene. The germline V gene has CDR1 GTSNPN and CDR2 SVGIG (reference sequence). The CDR3 runs to 15 residues. CDR3 residues: CAWGDETGGGREQYF. CDR3 nucleotides: TGTGCCTGGGGGGACGAAACGGGAGGAGGACGCGAGCAGTACTTC.

V gene TRBV19 combines with J gene TRBJ2-2, with unresolved D. CDR1 and CDR2 from the germline V gene are LNHDA and SQIVND (reference sequence). CDR3 size: 14 residues. The ends were cut back, 6 bases at V and 0 bases at J, with 8 bases in the middle. CDR3 sequence (DNA): TGTGCCAGTAGAGTGATAGCGAACACCGGGGAGCTGTTTTTT. This translates into CASRVIANTGELFF. The full variable domain, rest sourced from reference TRBV19 and TRBJ2-2, is DGGITQSPKYLFRKEGQNVTLSCEQNLNHDAMYWYRQDPGQGLRLIYYSQIVNDFQKGDIAEGYSVSREKKESFPLTVTSAQKNPTAFYLCASRVIANTGELFFGEGSRLTVL.

The table lists this clone with a few counts. The chain couples TRBV7-3 to TRBJ2-7; weak D call: TRBD1 (5 bases). The CDR3 is 14 residues long. Germline V gene lookup returns CDR1 SGHTA and CDR2 FQGTGA. V was trimmed by 4 bases and J by 5 bases, leaving 15 bases between them. The CDR3 DNA reads as TGTGCCAGCAGCTCCCCCAGGGATGGCGACGAGCAGTACTTC. Translated, it gives CASSSPRDGDEQYF.